This passage covers 5 T cell receptor beta chains from one sample sequenced in a study of T cells in localized non-small cell lung cancer. Clones were sequenced by immunoSEQ multiplex PCR, and TCRdb holds only the in-frame ones, with some missing. The data hold some 5,600 clones, with under 60% observed a single time. Sequenced material: lymph node tissue, taken before any cancer treatment. These receptors came from a male donor at least 60 years old with stage I squamous cell lung carcinoma.

The chain is built from TRBV29-1 and TRBJ1-3; D possibly corresponds to TRBD1 (6 bases). Trimming took 6 bases from V and 4 from J, leaving 13 bases between them. Germline CDR1 and CDR2: SQVTM and ANQGSEA. This CDR3 contains 13 residues. The CDR3 sequence: CSVGTQKGNTIYF. DNA of the CDR3: TGCAGCGTGGGGACACAGAAAGGAAACACCATATATTTT.

J is TRBJ1-5 and V is TRBV29-1; D unclear. The CDR3 runs to 14 residues. In germline, CDR1 is SQVTM, CDR2 ANQGSEA. Between the trimmed V and J ends, which lost 7 bases and 3 bases, there was a span of 16 bases. The CDR3 protein is CSAVSDGPNQPQHF. DNA for the CDR3: TGCAGCGCTGTATCGGACGGACCCAATCAGCCCCAGCATTTT. Together with reference TRBV29-1 and TRBJ1-5, the CDR3 gives the full variable domain: SAVISQKPSRDICQRGTSLTIQCQVDSQVTMMFWYRQQPGQSLTLIATANQGSEATYESGFVIDKFPISRPNLTFSTLTVSNMSPEDSSIYLCSAVSDGPNQPQHFGDGTRLSIL.

This chain uses TRBV6-8 with TRBJ2-4, with no clear D. Germline loops: CDR1 MNHGY, CDR2 SAAAGT. V gave up 6 bases and J gave up 0 bases, with 12 bases separating them. This CDR3 has 15 amino acids. CDR3 in amino acids: CASSEGNLAKNIQYF. The CDR3, as DNA: TGTGCCAGCAGCGAAGGGAACCTAGCCAAAAACATTCAGTACTTC.

The chain has TRBV6-7 and TRBJ2-7; D unresolved. TRBV6-7 is marked as an open reading frame, function uncertain. V shed 2 bases and J shed 7 bases, with 9 bases lying between them. The CDR3 length is 12 residues. The DNA of the CDR3 is TGTGCCAGCAGTTACCTAGGCATAGAGCAGTACTTC. Its protein product is CASSYLGIEQYF.

V and J are TRBV18 and TRBJ2-7, with 7 bases identical to TRBD1. Germline V lookup: CDR1 KGHSH, CDR2 LQKENI. The CDR3 spans 14 residues. After removal of 4 bases from V and 2 bases from J, the junction contained 5 bases not matched to a gene. The CDR3 bases are TGTGCCAGCTCACAGACAGGGATCCCCTACGAGCAGTACTTC. It is translated as CASSQTGIPYEQYF.